The entry below describes one T cell receptor beta chain. No antigen is known for it. From germline, CDR1 is SGHTA and CDR2 FQGTGA. The V and J ends lost 3 bases and 0 bases respectively, with 9 bases between them. The CDR3 length is 14 residues. The sample originates from a study of cytomegalovirus exposure and HLA in healthy donors. The study's findings and limits: HLA allele associations emerged for some 16,000 TCR beta sequences in a later analysis, at 0.05 false discovery rate. A missense DCLRE1C variant was associated with V- and J-gene trimming of TCR beta chains in a later analysis, and an independent cohort replicated the association. It has been reported that TCR beta sequences accurately predicted the HLA-A and HLA-B alleles of most subjects.

PCR primers comprised 60 Vbeta and 13 Jbeta primers. Clones were sequenced by immunoSEQ multiplex PCR, and TCRdb holds only the in-frame ones, with some missing. The sample contains 95,000 to 100,000 clones, approximately 71% of which appear only once. The receptor was derived from a female donor in good health and CMV-seronegative. Sequenced sample: PBMCs. The chain carries TRBV7-3 and TRBJ2-7, with D possibly being TRBD1 (6 bases). The DNA for the CDR3 is TGTGCCAGCAGCTTTACAGGGATCTCCTACGAGCAGTACTTC. Encoded protein: CASSFTGISYEQYF.